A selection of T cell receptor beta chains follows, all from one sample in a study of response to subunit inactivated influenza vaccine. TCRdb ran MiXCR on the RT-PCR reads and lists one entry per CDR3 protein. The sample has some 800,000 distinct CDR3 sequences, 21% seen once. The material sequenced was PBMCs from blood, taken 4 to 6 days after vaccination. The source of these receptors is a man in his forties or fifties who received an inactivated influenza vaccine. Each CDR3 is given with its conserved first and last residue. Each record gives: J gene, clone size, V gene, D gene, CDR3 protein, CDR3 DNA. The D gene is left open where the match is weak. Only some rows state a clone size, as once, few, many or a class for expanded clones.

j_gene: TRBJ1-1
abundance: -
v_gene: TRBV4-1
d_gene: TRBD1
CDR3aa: CASSVPGQGNTEAFF
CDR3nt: TGCGCCAGCAGCGTCCCGGGACAGGGGAACACTGAAGCTTTCTTT

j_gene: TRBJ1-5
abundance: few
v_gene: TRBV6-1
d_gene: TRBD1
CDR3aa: CSSSQSKDRGNQPQHF
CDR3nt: TGTTCCAGCAGTCAAAGCAAGGACAGGGGCAATCAGCCCCAGCATTTT

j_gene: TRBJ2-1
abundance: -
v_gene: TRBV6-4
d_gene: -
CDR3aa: CASSDYYNEQFF
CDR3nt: TGTGCCAGCAGTGACTACTACAATGAGCAGTTCTTC

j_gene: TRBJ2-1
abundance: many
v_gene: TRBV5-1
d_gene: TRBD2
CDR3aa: CASSPLAGVYNEQFF
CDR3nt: TGCGCCAGCAGCCCGTTAGCGGGGGTCTACAATGAGCAGTTCTTC

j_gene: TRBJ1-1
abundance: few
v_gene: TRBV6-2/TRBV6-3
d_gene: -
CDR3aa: CASSYSSEKVEAFF
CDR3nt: TGTGCCAGCAGTTACTCGAGCGAGAAGGTTGAAGCTTTCTTT

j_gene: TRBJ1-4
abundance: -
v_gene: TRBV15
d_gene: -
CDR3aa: CATSRVGVNEKLFF
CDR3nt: TGTGCCACCAGCAGAGTCGGCGTTAATGAAAAACTGTTTTTT

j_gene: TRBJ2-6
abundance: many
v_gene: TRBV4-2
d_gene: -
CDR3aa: CASSQGSSGANVLTF
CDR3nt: TGTGCCAGCAGCCAAGGAAGCTCTGGGGCCAACGTCCTGACTTTC

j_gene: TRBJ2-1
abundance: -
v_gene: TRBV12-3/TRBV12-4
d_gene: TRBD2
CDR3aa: CASSLRGLAGAERSSYNEQFF
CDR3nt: TGTGCCAGCAGTTTAAGGGGACTAGCGGGAGCGGAGAGGAGCTCCTACAATGAGCAGTTCTTC

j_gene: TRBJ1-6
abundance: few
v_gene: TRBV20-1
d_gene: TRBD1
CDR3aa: CSARGRQGAFNSPLHF
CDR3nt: TGCAGTGCTAGAGGGAGACAGGGGGCGTTCAATTCACCCCTCCACTTT

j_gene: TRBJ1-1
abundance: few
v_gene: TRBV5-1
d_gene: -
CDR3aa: CASSLDPRAEAFF
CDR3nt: TGCGCCAGCAGCTTGGACCCCAGGGCTGAAGCTTTCTTT

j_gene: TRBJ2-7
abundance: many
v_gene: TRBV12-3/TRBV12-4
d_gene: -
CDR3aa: CASRPSSLTEQYF
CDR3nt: TGTGCCAGCAGGCCCTCCTCCTTGACAGAGCAGTACTTC

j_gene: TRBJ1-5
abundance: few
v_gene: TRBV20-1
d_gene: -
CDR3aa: CSALTRSSQPQHF
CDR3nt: TGCAGTGCCTTGACCCGGTCGAGTCAGCCCCAGCATTTT

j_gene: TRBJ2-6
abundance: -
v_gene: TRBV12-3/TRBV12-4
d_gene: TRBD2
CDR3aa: CASYGGRSDSGANVLTF
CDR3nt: TGTGCCAGCTACGGGGGGAGATCGGACTCTGGGGCCAACGTCCTGACTTTC

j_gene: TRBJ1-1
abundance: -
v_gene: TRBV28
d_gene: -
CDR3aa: CASTEGVLGNTEAFF
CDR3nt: TGTGCCTCAACGGAAGGGGTTTTGGGGAACACTGAAGCTTTCTTT

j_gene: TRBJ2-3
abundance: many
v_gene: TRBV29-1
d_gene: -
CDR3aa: CSVRRGPDTQYF
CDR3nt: TGCAGCGTCAGAAGGGGCCCAGATACGCAGTATTTT

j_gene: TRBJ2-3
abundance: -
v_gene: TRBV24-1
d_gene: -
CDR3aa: CATSDLEGWSTDTQYF
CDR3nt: TGTGCCACCAGTGATTTGGAGGGTTGGAGCACAGATACGCAGTATTTT

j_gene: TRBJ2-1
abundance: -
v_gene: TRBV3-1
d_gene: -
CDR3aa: CASSQNINYNEQFF
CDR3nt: TGTGCCAGCAGCCAAAACATAAACTACAATGAGCAGTTCTTC

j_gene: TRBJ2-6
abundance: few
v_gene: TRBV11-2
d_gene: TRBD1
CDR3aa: CASSRPRGPGANVLTF
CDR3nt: TGTGCCAGCAGCAGACCAAGGGGGCCTGGGGCCAACGTCCTGACTTTC

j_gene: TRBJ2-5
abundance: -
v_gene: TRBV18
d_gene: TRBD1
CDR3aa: CASSRGQGLETQYF
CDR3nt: TGTGCCAGCTCACGTGGACAGGGGTTAGAGACCCAGTACTTC

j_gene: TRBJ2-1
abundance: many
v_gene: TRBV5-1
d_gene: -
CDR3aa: CASSLDGEQFF
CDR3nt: TGCGCCAGCAGCTTGGACGGTGAGCAGTTCTTC

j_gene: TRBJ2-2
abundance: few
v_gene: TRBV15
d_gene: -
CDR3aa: CATSRGPGHIKRANTGELFF
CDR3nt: TGTGCCACCAGCAGAGGGCCGGGACACATAAAAAGAGCGAACACCGGGGAGCTGTTTTTT

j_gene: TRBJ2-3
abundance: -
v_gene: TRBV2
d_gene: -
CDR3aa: CASSGGRHPTDTQYF
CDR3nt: TGTGCCAGCAGCGGGGGTCGTCACCCCACAGATACGCAGTATTTT

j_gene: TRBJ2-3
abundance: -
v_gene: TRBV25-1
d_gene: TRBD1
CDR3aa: CASSRPGQGPDTQYF
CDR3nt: TGTGCCAGCTCCCGACCGGGACAGGGGCCAGATACGCAGTATTTT

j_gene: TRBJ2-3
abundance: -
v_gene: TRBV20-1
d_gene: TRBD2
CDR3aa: CSARLAGAWDTQYF
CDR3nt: TGCAGTGCTAGACTCGCGGGAGCGTGGGATACGCAGTATTTT

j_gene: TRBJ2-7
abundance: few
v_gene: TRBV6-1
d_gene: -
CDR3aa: CASSPFRGSGEQYF
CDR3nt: TGTGCCAGCAGTCCCTTTCGGGGGAGTGGAGAGCAGTACTTC

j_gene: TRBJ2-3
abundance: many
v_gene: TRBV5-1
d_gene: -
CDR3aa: CATSRIVTDTQYF
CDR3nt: TGCGCCACCTCGAGAATAGTCACAGATACGCAGTATTTT